A selection of T cell receptor beta chains follows, all from one sample in a study of T cells in localized non-small cell lung cancer. Some clones are missing from TCRdb's copy, which holds only in-frame ones; the method was immunoSEQ multiplex PCR. The table has some 130,000 clones, roughly 90% seen once; the top ten hold around 1.5%. Source: peripheral blood, taken before any cancer treatment. These receptors were obtained from an older female donor with stage I lung adenocarcinoma. Each CDR3 is given with its conserved first and last residue. The D gene is left open where the match is weak.

d_call: NA; v_call: TRBV28; cdr3_aa: CASRGTIYEQYF
d_call: TRBD1; v_call: TRBV7-8; cdr3_aa: CASSLEGANMQYF
d_call: NA; v_call: TRBV30; cdr3_aa: CAWSVVVEQYF
d_call: NA; v_call: TRBV5-6; cdr3_aa: CASSLGQASYSNQPQHF
d_call: NA; v_call: TRBV2; cdr3_aa: CASSEFRQVTEAFF
d_call: NA; v_call: TRBV18; cdr3_aa: CASSPLNGEAFF
d_call: TRBD2; v_call: TRBV27; cdr3_aa: CASSPTTSAPYNEQFF
d_call: NA; v_call: TRBV6-1; cdr3_aa: CASNYYGYTF
d_call: NA; v_call: TRBV10-3; cdr3_aa: CAISGGGLDTQYF
d_call: NA; v_call: TRBV2; cdr3_aa: CASWDNPEQYF
d_call: TRBD2; v_call: TRBV10-3; cdr3_aa: CAISESPGGLGSLETQYF
d_call: NA; v_call: TRBV21-1; cdr3_aa: CASSKGAHEQYF
d_call: NA; v_call: TRBV5-5; cdr3_aa: CASSLGLADLWGTQYF